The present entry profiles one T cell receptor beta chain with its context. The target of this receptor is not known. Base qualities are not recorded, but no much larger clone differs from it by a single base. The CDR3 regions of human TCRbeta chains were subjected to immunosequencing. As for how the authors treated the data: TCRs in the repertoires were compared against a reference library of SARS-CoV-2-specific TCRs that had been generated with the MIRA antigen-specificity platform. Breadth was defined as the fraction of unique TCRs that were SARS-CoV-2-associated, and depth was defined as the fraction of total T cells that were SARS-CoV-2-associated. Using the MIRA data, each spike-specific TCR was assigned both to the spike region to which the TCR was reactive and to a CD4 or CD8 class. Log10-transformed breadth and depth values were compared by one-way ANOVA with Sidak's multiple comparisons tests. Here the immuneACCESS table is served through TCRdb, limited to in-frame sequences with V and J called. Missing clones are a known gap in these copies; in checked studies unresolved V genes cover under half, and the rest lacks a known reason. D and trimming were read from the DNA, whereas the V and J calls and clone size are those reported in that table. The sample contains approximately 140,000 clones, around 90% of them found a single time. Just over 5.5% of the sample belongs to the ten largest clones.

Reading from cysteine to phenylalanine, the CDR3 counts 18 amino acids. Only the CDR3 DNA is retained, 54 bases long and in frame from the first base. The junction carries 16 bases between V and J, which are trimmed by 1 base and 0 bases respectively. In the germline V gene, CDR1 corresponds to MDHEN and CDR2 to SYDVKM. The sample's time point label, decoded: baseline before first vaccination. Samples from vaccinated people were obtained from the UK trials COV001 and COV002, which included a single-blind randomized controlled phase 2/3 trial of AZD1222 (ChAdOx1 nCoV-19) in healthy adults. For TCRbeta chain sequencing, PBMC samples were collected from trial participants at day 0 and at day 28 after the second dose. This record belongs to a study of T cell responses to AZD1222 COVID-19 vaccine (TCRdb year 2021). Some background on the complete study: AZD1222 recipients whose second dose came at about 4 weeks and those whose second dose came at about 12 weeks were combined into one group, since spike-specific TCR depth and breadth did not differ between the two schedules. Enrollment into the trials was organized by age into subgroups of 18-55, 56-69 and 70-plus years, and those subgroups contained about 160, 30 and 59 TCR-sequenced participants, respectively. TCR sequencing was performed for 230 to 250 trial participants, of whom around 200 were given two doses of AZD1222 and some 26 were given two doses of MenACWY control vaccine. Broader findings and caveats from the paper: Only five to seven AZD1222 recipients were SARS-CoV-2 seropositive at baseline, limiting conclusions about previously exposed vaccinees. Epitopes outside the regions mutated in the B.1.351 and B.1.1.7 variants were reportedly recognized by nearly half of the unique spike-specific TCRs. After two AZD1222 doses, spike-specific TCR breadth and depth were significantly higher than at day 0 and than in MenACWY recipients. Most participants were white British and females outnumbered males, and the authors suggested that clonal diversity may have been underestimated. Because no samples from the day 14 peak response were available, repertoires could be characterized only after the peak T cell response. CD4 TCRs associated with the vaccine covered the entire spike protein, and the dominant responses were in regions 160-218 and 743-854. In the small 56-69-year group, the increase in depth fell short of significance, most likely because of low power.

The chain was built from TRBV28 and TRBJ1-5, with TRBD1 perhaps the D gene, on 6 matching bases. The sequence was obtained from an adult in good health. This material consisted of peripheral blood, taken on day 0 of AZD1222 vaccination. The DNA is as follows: TGTGCCAGCAGTTTATCGTCCGGGACACCTTATAGCAATCAGCCCCAGCATTTT. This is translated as CASSLSSGTPYSNQPQHF.